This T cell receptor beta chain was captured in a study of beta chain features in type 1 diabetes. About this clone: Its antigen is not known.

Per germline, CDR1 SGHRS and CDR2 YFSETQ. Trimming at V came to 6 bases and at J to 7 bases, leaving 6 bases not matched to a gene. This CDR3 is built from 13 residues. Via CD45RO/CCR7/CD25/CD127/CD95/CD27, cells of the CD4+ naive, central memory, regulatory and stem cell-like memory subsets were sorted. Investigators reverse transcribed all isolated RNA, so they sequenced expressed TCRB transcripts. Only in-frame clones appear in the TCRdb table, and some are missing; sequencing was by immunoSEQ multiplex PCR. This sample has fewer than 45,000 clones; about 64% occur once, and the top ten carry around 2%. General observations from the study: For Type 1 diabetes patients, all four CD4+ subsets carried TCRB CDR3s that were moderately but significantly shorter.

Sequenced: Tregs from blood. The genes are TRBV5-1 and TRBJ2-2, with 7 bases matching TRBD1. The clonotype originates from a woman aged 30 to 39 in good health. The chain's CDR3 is CASTGQDGGELFF. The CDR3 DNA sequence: TGCGCCAGCACCGGACAGGATGGCGGGGAGCTGTTTTTT.